One sample yielded the 20 T cell receptor beta chains listed below, sequenced in a study of cytomegalovirus exposure and HLA in healthy donors. PCR amplification relied on 60 Vbeta primers (plus 13 Jbeta primers). This table comes from immunoSEQ multiplex PCR, and its TCRdb copy is limited to in-frame clones, with some not included. The data contain about 98,000 clones, around 68% of them singletons. Sequencing used PBMCs. The receptors shown here come from a female donor in good health and CMV-seronegative.

This clone has a handful of counts. The V gene is TRBV19, the J gene TRBJ2-1; TRBD1 is a possible D gene (6 bases). The CDR3 has 13 amino acids. Germline-derived CDR1 and CDR2 are LNHDA and SQIVND (reference sequence). Trimming took off 1 base at V and 6 bases at J, with 7 bases between the two ends. The CDR3 sequence: CASSIVRGNEQFF. The CDR3 coding sequence is TGTGCCAGTAGTATAGTCAGGGGCAATGAGCAGTTCTTC.

This clone turned up a few times. This chain connects TRBV6-5 to TRBJ2-7; TRBD2 is a possible D gene (6 bases). The V end was cut by 6 bases, the J end by 3 bases, with 12 bases between. The germline CDR1 and CDR2 sequences are MNHEY and SVGAGI. The CDR3 contains 13 residues. In nucleotides, the CDR3 is TGTGCCAGCAGCTCCGTGGGGGGCTACGAGCAGTACTTC. Translated: CASSSVGGYEQYF.

The chain carries TRBV15 and TRBJ2-1; 8 nucleotides align to TRBD2. There are 17 residues in the CDR3. V shed 3 bases and J 7 bases; nucleotides not matched to a gene: 14. Germline loops: CDR1 LNHNV, CDR2 YYDKDF (reference sequence). CDR3 region: CATSRVFLSGSKNEQFF. In DNA form, the CDR3 reads TGTGCCACCAGCAGGGTATTTCTAAGCGGGAGTAAGAATGAGCAGTTCTTC.

This rearrangement joins TRBV5-5 to TRBJ2-7; TRBD2 might be the D (5 bases). V lost 0 bases, J lost 2 bases, and 12 bases lay in between. Germline V lookup: CDR1 SGHKS, CDR2 YYEKEE (reference sequence). This CDR3 is built from 15 residues. The chain's CDR3 is CASSLAAGGPYEQYF. The CDR3 DNA sequence: TGTGCCAGCAGCTTGGCGGCGGGTGGGCCCTACGAGCAGTACTTC.

The chain recombines TRBV7-8 with TRBJ2-3; no firm D call. This CDR3 region has 14 residues. Trimming shortened V by 1 base and J by 2 bases, and 7 bases separated the two germline ends. Germline assignment: CDR1 SGHVS and CDR2 FQNEAQ. This chain's CDR3 is CASSLVSPTDTQYF. CDR3 DNA sequence: TGTGCCAGCAGCTTAGTCAGTCCCACAGATACGCAGTATTTT.

The rearrangement links TRBV27 to TRBJ2-3; 14 bases are shared with TRBD2. The CDR3 sequence is 18 residues long. V trimming: 6 bases; J trimming: 4 bases; junction bases outside the gene matches: 12. From germline, CDR1 is MNHEY and CDR2 SMNVEV (reference sequence). The CDR3 DNA follows: TGTGCCAGCAGGGCCACACGGGGACTAGCGGGAGACGCAGATACGCAGTATTTT. It yields the protein CASRATRGLAGDADTQYF.

The chain has TRBV5-8 and TRBJ1-1; 7 bases are shared with TRBD1. CDR1 SGHTS and CDR2 YDEGEE come from the germline V gene. V was pared by 1 base and J by 10 bases, with 1 base of the junction left unmatched. The CDR3 extends over 11 amino acids. Here the CDR3 DNA reads TGTGCCAGCAGCTTGACAGGGGTAGCTTTCTTT. Translating gives CASSLTGVAFF.

This clone occurred once. The V and J genes are TRBV7-3 and TRBJ2-1; D possibly corresponds to TRBD2 (5 bases). Germline CDR1 is SGHTA and CDR2 is FQGTGA. The V end was cut by 6 bases, the J end by 7 bases, with 13 bases between. This CDR3 has 13 amino acids. This CDR3 is CASSRESGNEQFF. The CDR3 DNA is TGTGCCAGCAGTAGGGAGAGTGGGAATGAGCAGTTCTTC.

The CDR3 DNA reads as TGTGCCAGCAGCCCAGGGGGCGCTGGCAAAAACATTCAGTACTTC. This gives the protein CASSPGGAGKNIQYF. The rearrangement links TRBV5-4 to TRBJ2-4, with 8 bases identical to TRBD1. Germline assignment: CDR1 SGHNT and CDR2 YYREEE (reference sequence). This CDR3 comprises 15 residues. Trimming removed 4 bases from V and 3 bases from J; junction bases left unmatched: 6.

In its sample, this clone was seen a few times. The chain recombines TRBV5-1 with TRBJ1-4, with D possibly matching TRBD1 (5 bases). Trimming took 4 bases from V and 3 from J, leaving 13 bases between them. The CDR3 covers 15 residues. Germline loops: CDR1 SGHRS, CDR2 YFSETQ. CDR3 in amino acids: CASSTAGDANEKLFF. CDR3 DNA: TGCGCCAGCAGCACAGCGGGGGACGCTAATGAAAAACTGTTTTTT.

The genes are TRBV12-5 and TRBJ2-1; TRBD1 is a possible D gene (5 bases). The germline CDR1 and CDR2 sequences are LGHNT and FRNRAP. The V gene lost 7 bases and the J gene lost 4 bases, with 20 bases spanning the gap. The CDR3 loop spans 16 amino acids. CDR3 amino acids: CASATQGPVFYNEQFF. The CDR3 DNA follows: TGTGCTAGTGCCACCCAGGGTCCTGTCTTTTACAATGAGCAGTTCTTC.

The J gene is TRBJ2-7, the V gene TRBV6-6, with D perhaps TRBD2 (5 bases). The CDR3 has 12 residues. With 5 bases removed from V and 5 bases from J, the gap between germline ends came to 10 bases. Germline CDR1 MNHNY, CDR2 SVGAGI (reference sequence). Here the CDR3 DNA reads TGTGCCAGCAGTACCCGGGGAAACGAGCAGTACTTC. It translates to CASSTRGNEQYF.

The chain links TRBV6-1 to TRBJ1-2; D not resolved. Germline lookup yields CDR1 MNHNS and CDR2 SASEGT. The V and J ends lost 7 bases and 4 bases respectively, with 13 bases between them. The CDR3 is 13 amino acids. The CDR3 nucleotides read TGTGCCAGCACCCCCGTAGAAATCTATGGCTACACCTTC. Residues: CASTPVEIYGYTF.

This clone came up once. J is TRBJ1-5 and V is TRBV4-2; D is possibly TRBD1 (5 bases). Germline V gene data show CDR1 as LGHNA and CDR2 as YNFKEQ. Trimming left V 1 base short and J 3 bases short, with 13 bases between. The CDR3 has 16 residues. In DNA form, the CDR3 reads TGTGCCAGCAGCCAAGGGAGTCAGGGTAACAATCAGCCCCAGCATTTT. Amino acid sequence: CASSQGSQGNNQPQHF.

The V gene is TRBV28, the J gene TRBJ1-3; D might be TRBD1 (5 bases). The ends were cut back, 3 bases at V and 0 bases at J, with 12 bases in the middle. CDR3 length: 16 amino acids. Germline values: CDR1 MDHEN, CDR2 SYDVKM. CDR3 in amino acids: CASSLHRTLSGNTIYF. In DNA form, the CDR3 reads TGTGCCAGCAGTTTGCACAGGACGCTCTCTGGAAACACCATATATTTT.

The J gene is TRBJ2-3, the V gene TRBV6-5, with TRBD1 matching 9 bases. Looked up from germline, CDR1 is MNHEY and CDR2 is SVGAGI. This CDR3 has 15 residues. Trimming cost V 4 bases and J 0 bases; bases outside gene matches: 2. Here the CDR3 reads CASSSGTGSTDTQYF. CDR3 DNA sequence: TGTGCCAGCAGTTCCGGGACAGGGAGCACAGATACGCAGTATTTT.

This clone has a handful of counts. The J gene is TRBJ2-3, the V gene TRBV6-4; TRBD2 matches at 9 bases. V trimming: 3 bases; J trimming: 4 bases; junction bases outside the gene matches: 5. The CDR3 sequence is 15 residues long. Looked up from germline, CDR1 is MRHNA and CDR2 is SNTAGT. CDR3 region: CASSEGLAGPDTQYF. CDR3 bases: TGTGCCAGCAGTGAAGGTCTAGCGGGGCCAGATACGCAGTATTTT.

This rearrangement joins TRBV27 to TRBJ2-7; TRBD1 might be the D (5 bases). CDR3 size: 12 residues. Germline CDR1 is MNHEY and CDR2 is SMNVEV (reference sequence). V lost 2 bases and J lost 3, with 5 bases in between. This CDR3 reads CASSLQGYEQYF. CDR3 nucleotide sequence: TGTGCCAGCAGTTTACAGGGCTACGAGCAGTACTTC.

The gene calls are TRBV11-2 and TRBJ2-1; 8 positions match TRBD2. Germline lookup yields CDR1 SGHAT and CDR2 FQNNGV. CDR3 size: 15 residues. V was pared by 1 base and J by 7 bases, with 6 bases of the junction left unmatched. DNA of the CDR3: TGTGCCAGCAGCTTAGTATGGGTAGCGGGAAATGAGCAGTTCTTC. This encodes CASSLVWVAGNEQFF.

The rearrangement joins TRBV19 to TRBJ2-1, with 7 nucleotides matching TRBD2. The CDR3 extends over 15 amino acids. Germline-derived CDR1 and CDR2 are LNHDA and SQIVND (reference sequence). V shed 3 bases and J 3 bases; nucleotides not matched to a gene: 5. CDR3 amino acids: CASSIAGVDYNEQFF. The CDR3 region has the DNA TGTGCCAGTAGTATCGCGGGGGTAGACTACAATGAGCAGTTCTTC.